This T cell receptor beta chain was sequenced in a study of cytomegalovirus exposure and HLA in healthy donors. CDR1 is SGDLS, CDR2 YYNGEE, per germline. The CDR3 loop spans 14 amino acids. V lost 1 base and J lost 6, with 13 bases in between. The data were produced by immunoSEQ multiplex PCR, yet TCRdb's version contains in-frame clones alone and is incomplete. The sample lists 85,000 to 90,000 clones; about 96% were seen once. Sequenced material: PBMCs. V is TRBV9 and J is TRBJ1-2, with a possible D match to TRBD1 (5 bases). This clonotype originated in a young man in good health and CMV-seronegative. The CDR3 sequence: CASSVIAGGDGYTF. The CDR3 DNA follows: TGTGCCAGCAGCGTAATCGCCGGGGGGGATGGCTACACCTTC.